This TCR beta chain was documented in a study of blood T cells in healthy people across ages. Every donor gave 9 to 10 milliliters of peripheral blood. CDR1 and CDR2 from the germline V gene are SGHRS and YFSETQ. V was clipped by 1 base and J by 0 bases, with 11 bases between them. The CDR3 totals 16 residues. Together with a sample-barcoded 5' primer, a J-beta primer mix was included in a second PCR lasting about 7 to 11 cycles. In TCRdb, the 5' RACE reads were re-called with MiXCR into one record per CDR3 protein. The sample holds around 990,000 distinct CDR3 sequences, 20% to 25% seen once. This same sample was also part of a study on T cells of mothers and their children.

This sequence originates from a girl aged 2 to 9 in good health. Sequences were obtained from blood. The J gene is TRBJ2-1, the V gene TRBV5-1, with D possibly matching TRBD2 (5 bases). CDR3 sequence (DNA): TGCGCCAGCAGCTTGAGGGCGAGGGACTCCTACAATGAGCAGTTCTTC. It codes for CASSLRARDSYNEQFF.